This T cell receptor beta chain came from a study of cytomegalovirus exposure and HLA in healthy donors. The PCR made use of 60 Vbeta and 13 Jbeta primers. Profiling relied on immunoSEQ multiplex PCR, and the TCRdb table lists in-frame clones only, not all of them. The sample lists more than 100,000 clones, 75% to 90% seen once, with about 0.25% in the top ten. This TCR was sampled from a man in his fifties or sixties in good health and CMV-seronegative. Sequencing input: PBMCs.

CDR3 sequence reads: CASRRSGRATGELFF. CDR3 bases: TGTGCCAGCAGAAGAAGCGGGAGGGCCACCGGGGAGCTGTTTTTT. The chain combines TRBV25-1 with TRBJ2-2, with 10 positions matching TRBD2. The germline V gene encodes CDR1 MGHDK and CDR2 SYGVNS. The CDR3 is made up of 15 amino acids. With 6 bases clipped from V and 4 bases from J, the junction kept 5 bases outside the gene matches.